Below are 25 T cell receptor beta chains sequenced from a single sample in a study of blood T cell repertoires in COVID-19. Repertoires were generated with immunoSEQ multiplex PCR, while TCRdb's copy carries only in-frame clones and drops some. Among 160,000 or so clones, 90% to 95% were seen once, and the ten largest hold just under 2%. Material: peripheral blood. The receptors shown here come from a woman in her sixties with COVID-19, enrolled during active disease.

Here the CDR3 DNA reads TGTGCTAGTGCCACGGGACTCCGCACAGATACGCAGTATTTT. Residues: CASATGLRTDTQYF. The chain uses TRBV12-5 and TRBJ2-3; D is possibly TRBD2 (6 bases). Trimming removed 7 bases at V and 1 base at J, with 12 bases between. Germline CDR1 is LGHNT and CDR2 is FRNRAP. The CDR3 contains 14 residues.

J is TRBJ1-1 and V is TRBV7-2; TRBD1 is a possible D gene (6 bases). Deletions cut 5 bases from V and 1 base from J, with 14 bases between. CDR1 is SGHTA and CDR2 is FQGNSA in the germline V gene. The CDR3 extends over 15 amino acids. This CDR3 is CASSVPGVGNTEAFF. Here the CDR3 DNA reads TGTGCCAGCAGCGTACCAGGGGTCGGGAACACTGAAGCTTTCTTT.

The V and J genes are TRBV3-1 (or the pseudogene TRBV3-2) and TRBJ1-3; 7 nucleotides line up with TRBD1. This CDR3 region has 16 residues. Germline CDR1 is LGHDT and CDR2 is YNNKEL (reference sequence). Losses at the gene ends were 2 bases for V and 2 bases for J; bases not matched to a gene: 6. CDR3 region: CASSQPQGQPGNTIYF. The CDR3 nucleotides are TGTGCCAGCAGCCAACCACAGGGGCAACCTGGAAACACCATATATTTT.

V and J are TRBV10-3 and TRBJ1-2, with D possibly matching TRBD1 (5 bases). Germline V gene lookup returns CDR1 ENHRY and CDR2 SYGVKD. The CDR3 has 13 amino acids. V lost 5 bases and J 6 bases, leaving 13 bases between the germline ends. In DNA, the CDR3 is TGTGCCATCAGTTTGATCGGGGGAGATGGCTACACCTTC. This codes for CAISLIGGDGYTF.

CDR3 region: CASSLAIGEGSEAFF. The DNA for the CDR3 is TGTGCCAGCAGCTTAGCAATCGGCGAGGGATCTGAAGCTTTCTTT. V gene TRBV11-2 combines with J gene TRBJ1-1, with D hard to call. This CDR3 has 15 residues. From germline, CDR1 is SGHAT and CDR2 FQNNGV. Trimming shortened V by 1 base and J by 6 bases, and 15 bases separated the two germline ends.

This clone occurred once. The J gene is TRBJ2-2, the V gene TRBV7-2; 7 bases are shared with TRBD1. CDR3 length: 18 residues. The germline V gene has CDR1 SGHTA and CDR2 FQGNSA. The V segment lost 3 bases and the J segment 6 bases; nucleotides outside the gene matches: 16. CDR3 sequence: CASSFLLGGPGFSGELFF. CDR3 bases: TGTGCCAGCAGCTTCCTTTTAGGGGGCCCCGGATTCTCCGGGGAGCTGTTTTTT.

The CDR3 nucleotides read TGTGCCAGCAGCCCCGGGACTTTCCTCAAAGAGACCCAGTACTTC. This translates into CASSPGTFLKETQYF. The chain employs TRBV14 and TRBJ2-5; possibly TRBD2 for D (6 bases). V shed 4 bases and J shed 3 bases, with 15 bases lying between them. Per germline, CDR1 SGHDN and CDR2 FVKESK. The CDR3 is made up of 15 amino acids.

Turning to this clone: Other DNA sequences in the sample encode the same CDR3. The J gene is TRBJ1-2, the V gene TRBV20-1; possible D gene TRBD1, 6 bases. Looked up from germline, CDR1 is DFQATT and CDR2 is SNEGSKA (reference sequence). The CDR3 length is 11 residues. The V end was cut by 6 bases, the J end by 5 bases, with 10 bases between. CDR3 protein: CSAQDSYGYTF. In DNA, the CDR3 is TGCAGTGCCCAGGACAGTTATGGCTACACCTTC.

V gene TRBV7-9 combines with J gene TRBJ1-5; 9 bases are shared with TRBD1. Germline trimming cut 3 bases from V and 3 bases from J; bases unmatched to any gene: 3. The germline CDR1 and CDR2 sequences are SEHNR and FQNEAQ (reference sequence). CDR3 length: 15 amino acids. The CDR3 DNA sequence: TGTGCCAGCAGCTTCGGGACAGGGTCCAATCAGCCCCAGCATTTT. It encodes CASSFGTGSNQPQHF.

The chain has TRBV27 and TRBJ2-5; a weak D match, TRBD2 (5 bases). The germline V gene encodes CDR1 MNHEY and CDR2 SMNVEV (reference sequence). Trimming removed 2 bases from V and 4 bases from J, with 8 bases in between. The CDR3 is 13 residues long. The CDR3 DNA reads as TGTGCCAGCAGTTTACTTAGCGCAGAGACCCAGTACTTC. Translating gives CASSLLSAETQYF.

V gene TRBV4-3 combines with J gene TRBJ1-2; D call uncertain. The CDR3 is 13 residues long. CDR1 is LGHNA, CDR2 YSLEER, per germline. V lost 1 base to trimming and J lost 11 bases, with 14 bases between them. The CDR3 region is CASSQGHAALYTF. The CDR3, as DNA: TGCGCCAGCAGCCAAGGTCATGCGGCGCTGTACACCTTC.

The V gene is TRBV6-6, the J gene TRBJ1-1; D not certain. Per germline, CDR1 MNHNY and CDR2 SVGAGI (reference sequence). The CDR3 has 14 amino acids. V gave up 2 bases and J gave up 6 bases, with 13 bases separating them. The CDR3, as DNA: TGTGCCAGCAGTTACGGAGATAGCCGATCTGAAGCTTTCTTT. It translates to CASSYGDSRSEAFF.

The rearrangement uses TRBV5-1 and TRBJ1-4; D may be TRBD1 (5 bases). V lost 7 bases and J lost 0, with 13 bases in between. CDR1 SGHRS and CDR2 YFSETQ come from the germline V gene. The CDR3 is 15 amino acids. CDR3 residues: CASAPRGTTNEKLFF. The CDR3 DNA follows: TGCGCCAGCGCTCCAAGGGGTACAACTAATGAAAAACTGTTTTTT.

A single count supports this clone. The rearrangement links TRBV12-5 to TRBJ2-1; 10 bases are shared with TRBD2. Germline-derived CDR1 and CDR2 are LGHNT and FRNRAP. Unmatched junction bases numbered 5, after V lost 6 bases and J lost 3 bases. This CDR3 comprises 15 residues. The CDR3 reads CASGPGLALYNEQFF. The DNA of the CDR3 is TGTGCTAGTGGCCCGGGACTAGCGCTCTACAATGAGCAGTTCTTC.

The J gene is TRBJ1-5, the V gene TRBV19, with 7 bases aligning to TRBD1. The CDR3 consists of 15 residues. The V and J ends lost 6 bases and 0 bases, in that order; junction bases with no gene match: 5. The germline V gene encodes CDR1 LNHDA and CDR2 SQIVND (reference sequence). CDR3 amino acids: CASSETGLSNQPQHF. The DNA for the CDR3 is TGTGCCAGTAGCGAGACAGGGCTTAGCAATCAGCCCCAGCATTTT.

V and J are TRBV19 and TRBJ1-2; tentative D call: TRBD1 (5 bases). Germline V gene lookup returns CDR1 LNHDA and CDR2 SQIVND (reference sequence). V was shortened by 4 bases and J by 4 bases, with 16 bases between the two germline ends. There are 15 residues in the CDR3. CDR3 amino acids: CASSKDTPGSYGYTF. DNA for the CDR3: TGTGCCAGTAGTAAGGACACTCCCGGGAGCTATGGCTACACCTTC. The variable domain in full, with the rest retrieved from reference TRBV19 and TRBJ1-2, is DGGITQSPKYLFRKEGQNVTLSCEQNLNHDAMYWYRQDPGQGLRLIYYSQIVNDFQKGDIAEGYSVSREKKESFPLTVTSAQKNPTAFYLCASSKDTPGSYGYTFGSGTRLTVV.

CDR3 sequence: CASSIFSGPNEKLFF. CDR3 DNA: TGTGCCAGTAGTATCTTTTCAGGGCCTAATGAAAAACTGTTTTTT. The V gene is TRBV19, the J gene TRBJ1-4; TRBD1 might be the D (5 bases). CDR1 LNHDA and CDR2 SQIVND come from the germline V gene (reference sequence). Trimming left V 3 bases short and J 3 bases short, with 11 bases between. The CDR3 extends over 15 amino acids.

This chain connects TRBV6-5 to TRBJ1-1; 7 bases are shared with TRBD1. V lost 6 bases, J lost 0 bases, and 4 bases stayed unmatched. This CDR3 spans 14 amino acids. Germline assignment: CDR1 MNHEY and CDR2 SVGAGI. The CDR3 loop reads CASRRGQMNTEAFF. Written as DNA, the CDR3 is TGTGCCAGCAGAAGGGGACAGATGAACACTGAAGCTTTCTTT.

This rearrangement joins TRBV18 to TRBJ2-5; 7 bases align to TRBD2. Germline V gene lookup returns CDR1 KGHSH and CDR2 LQKENI. The junction had 15 bases not matched to a gene; V was cut back by 6 bases and J by 5 bases. The CDR3 runs to 16 residues. The CDR3 spells CASSPLDAGVGETQYF. The CDR3 DNA reads TGTGCCAGCTCCCCTTTGGATGCGGGGGTAGGGGAGACCCAGTACTTC.

The CDR3 spells CASSVAPQGAREKLFF. CDR3 coding DNA: TGTGCCAGCAGCGTAGCTCCACAGGGGGCTCGTGAAAAACTGTTTTTT. The genes are TRBV9 and TRBJ1-4; 9 bases agree with TRBD1. Trimming removed 0 bases from V and 7 bases from J; junction bases left unmatched: 7. This CDR3 is built from 16 residues. Per the germline V gene, CDR1 is SGDLS and CDR2 is YYNGEE.

The genes are TRBV6-5 and TRBJ1-1; the D gene is possibly TRBD1 (6 bases). V was trimmed by 6 bases and J by 1 base, leaving 15 bases between them. Germline V gene lookup returns CDR1 MNHEY and CDR2 SVGAGI. The CDR3 has 15 residues. In nucleotides, the CDR3 is TGTGCCAGCAGCAAGAAGGACAGACGGAACACTGAAGCTTTCTTT. This codes for CASSKKDRRNTEAFF.

The rearrangement joins TRBV5-1 to TRBJ1-2; D remains unclear. The CDR3 runs to 13 residues. V lost 0 bases and J 6 bases, leaving 9 bases between the germline ends. Germline CDR1 is SGHRS and CDR2 is YFSETQ. The CDR3 reads CASSLAGQNGYTF. The CDR3 DNA reads TGCGCCAGCAGCTTGGCTGGGCAGAATGGCTACACCTTC.

A single count supports this clone. Other nucleotide sequences in the sample specify the same CDR3. The chain has TRBV5-1 and TRBJ2-7; D possibly corresponds to TRBD2 (6 bases). Germline CDR1 is SGHRS and CDR2 is YFSETQ. V lost 0 bases and J 0 bases, leaving 7 bases between the germline ends. This CDR3 region has 14 residues. This chain's CDR3 is CASSLGGLSYEQYF. Written as DNA, the CDR3 is TGCGCCAGCAGCTTGGGGGGACTCTCCTACGAGCAGTACTTC.

This clone came up a few times. CDR3 residues: CASSLGPGQGETGELFF. As DNA, the CDR3 is TGTGCCAGCAGCTTAGGACCGGGACAGGGCGAAACCGGGGAGCTGTTTTTT. V is TRBV7-9 and J is TRBJ2-2; 9 bases match TRBD1. In germline, CDR1 is SEHNR, CDR2 FQNEAQ (reference sequence). J gave up 5 bases and V 1 base, and 8 bases lay outside the gene matches. The CDR3 extends over 17 amino acids.

The rearrangement uses TRBV2 and TRBJ1-1, with D uncertain. The CDR3 is 14 residues long. Deletions cut 3 bases from V and 0 bases from J, with 8 bases between. Germline V gene lookup returns CDR1 SNHLY and CDR2 FYNNEI. The CDR3 here is CASSESMLNTEAFF. In nucleotides, the CDR3 is TGTGCCAGCAGTGAGTCCATGTTGAACACTGAAGCTTTCTTT.